The 19 T cell receptor beta chains given below trace back to one sample, sequenced in a study of blood T cells in healthy people across ages. Sample-barcoded 5' priming and a J-beta primer mix drove a second PCR of roughly 6 to 12 cycles. MiXCR was run by TCRdb on the 5' RACE reads, yielding one entry per CDR3 protein. Of hundreds of thousands of distinct CDR3 sequences listed, over 20% are singletons. Material: blood. These receptors all stem from a man between 70 and 80 years old in good health.

This clonotype was seen ten or more times. The chain has TRBV28 and TRBJ1-1, with 11 bases that match TRBD1. The V gene end was trimmed by 3 bases and the J gene end by 5 bases; junction bases not matched to a gene: 11. This CDR3 region has 17 residues. Germline CDR1 reads MDHEN; CDR2 reads SYDVKM. CDR3 sequence (DNA): TGTGCCAGCAGTTTGGGGACAGGGGGAAGCGGGAAAACTGAAGCTTTCTTT. This translates into CASSLGTGGSGKTEAFF. Full variable domain (missing parts from reference TRBV28 and TRBJ1-1): DVKVTQSSRYLVKRTGEKVFLECVQDMDHENMFWYRQDPGLGLRLIYFSYDVKMKEKGDIPEGYSVSREKKERFSLILESASTNQTSMYLCASSLGTGGSGKTEAFFGQGTRLTVV.

A note on this clonotype: Compared with germline, one end of the junction differs, possibly owing to a read error. The gene calls are TRBV11-2 and TRBJ2-1; no clear D. The germline CDR1 and CDR2 sequences are SGHAT and FQNNGV. The CDR3 consists of 15 residues. CDR3 amino acids: CAGSLDRITDNEQFF. DNA for the CDR3: TGTGCCGGCAGCTTAGACCGAATAACGGACAATGAGCAGTTCTTC.

This clonotype was counted between two and nine times. The chain couples TRBV5-1 to TRBJ2-6; 9 nucleotides line up with TRBD1. The CDR3 is made up of 18 amino acids. In germline, CDR1 is SGHRS, CDR2 YFSETQ. The ends lost 3 bases at V and 4 bases at J; junction bases unmatched: 11. The CDR3 DNA reads TGCGCCAGCAGCTCCAGGCTAGGGACAGGGTCCGGGGCCAACGTCCTGACTTTC. Its protein product is CASSSRLGTGSGANVLTF.

This clonotype showed up just a few times. The rearrangement uses TRBV12-3 or TRBV12-4 and TRBJ2-6, with 12 bases aligning to TRBD1. Germline trimming cut 7 bases from V and 1 base from J; bases unmatched to any gene: 8. CDR3 length: 18 residues. In DNA form, the CDR3 reads TGTGCCAGCACTCACCGGGACAGGGGGCCTTCTGGGGCCAACGTCCTGACTTTC. This sequence encodes CASTHRDRGPSGANVLTF.

This clonotype has just a few counts. The rearrangement uses TRBV13 and TRBJ2-3; TRBD1 or TRBD2 may be the D gene (5 bases each). V lost 3 bases and J lost 1, with 17 bases in between. Germline lookup yields CDR1 PRHDT and CDR2 FYEKMQ (reference sequence). The CDR3 totals 17 residues. This CDR3 reads CASSFLTRGEGTDTQYF. CDR3 bases: TGTGCCAGCAGCTTTCTCACCCGAGGGGAAGGCACAGATACGCAGTATTTT.

This clonotype has a handful of counts. The chain uses TRBV28 and TRBJ2-1, with 7 nucleotides matching TRBD1. Gene TRBJ2-7 matches the end of the DNA better, so the J call may be wrong. CDR1 and CDR2 (germline): MDHEN, SYDVKM. The CDR3 is made up of 14 amino acids. CDR3 sequence: CATHVGGQHYEQYF. DNA for the CDR3: TGTGCAACTCATGTTGGGGGACAGCACTACGAGCAGTACTTC.

The genes are TRBV7-2 and TRBJ1-4; TRBD1 might be the D (5 bases). Trimming shortened V by 8 bases and J by 7 bases, and 17 bases separated the two germline ends. Germline loops: CDR1 SGHTA, CDR2 FQGNSA. There are 14 residues in the CDR3. The CDR3 here is CASGRDLTGEKLFF. In nucleotides, the CDR3 is TGTGCCAGCGGACGGGACCTAACGGGTGAAAAACTGTTTTTT.

The V and J genes are TRBV18 and TRBJ1-4; TRBD1 matches at 7 bases. The CDR3 consists of 15 residues. Germline values: CDR1 KGHSH, CDR2 LQKENI. V trimming: 11 bases; J trimming: 2 bases; junction bases outside the gene matches: 11. The CDR3 loop is CAWSVGTVTNEKLFF. Here the CDR3 DNA reads TGTGCCTGGAGTGTCGGGACAGTGACTAATGAAAAACTGTTTTTT.

This clonotype was recorded a few times. Its ends do not fully match the called genes, so a read error is possible. The chain has TRBV20-1 and TRBJ1-1, with D uncertain. The CDR3 has 12 amino acids. Germline loops: CDR1 DFQATT, CDR2 SNEGSKA (reference sequence). The CDR3 is CSARGVGTEAFF. The CDR3 nucleotides read TGCAGTGCGAGAGGCGTGGGGACTGAAGCTTTCTTT.

This clonotype has a handful of counts. The J gene is TRBJ1-2, the V gene TRBV5-6, with unresolved D. Trimming removed 4 bases at V and 7 bases at J, with 11 bases between. The CDR3 is 12 amino acids. Germline V gene lookup returns CDR1 SGHDT and CDR2 YYEEEE. As DNA, the CDR3 is TGTGCCAGCAGCAGCGGCCACGCTGGCTACACCTTC. Translating it yields CASSSGHAGYTF.

As regards this clonotype: The junction differs from germline at one of its ends, possibly a read error. The rearrangement joins TRBV12-3 or TRBV12-4 to TRBJ1-1, with 7 bases aligning to TRBD1. This CDR3 contains 12 residues. CDR3 sequence (DNA): TGCGCCAGCAGCTACAGGGGACCTGAAGCTTTCTTT. Encoded protein: CASSYRGPEAFF.

V and J are TRBV20-1 and TRBJ1-5, with a weak D call TRBD1 (5 bases). Trimming took off 0 bases at V and 5 bases at J, with 11 bases between the two ends. The CDR3 is made up of 14 amino acids. Germline lookup yields CDR1 DFQATT and CDR2 SNEGSKA (reference sequence). CDR3 nucleotides: TGCAGTGCTAGAGATACCAGGGCCGATCAGCCCCAGCATTTT. As protein: CSARDTRADQPQHF.

The chain links TRBV3-1 to TRBJ1-5; D is ambiguous. The CDR3 spans 15 residues. Between the trimmed V and J ends, which lost 2 bases and 0 bases, there was a span of 8 bases. Germline V gene sequence: CDR1 LGHDT, CDR2 YNNKEL (reference sequence). Written as DNA, the CDR3 is TGTGCCAGCAGCCAAATGTCGAATAGCAATCAGCCCCAGCATTTT. It is translated as CASSQMSNSNQPQHF.

The rearrangement links TRBV3-1 to TRBJ2-5; 12 positions agree with TRBD2. The trim removed 4 bases at V and 5 bases at J, leaving 8 bases unmatched. Germline V gene lookup returns CDR1 LGHDT and CDR2 YNNKEL (reference sequence). The CDR3 is made up of 16 amino acids. The CDR3 here is CASSLWTSGTGETQYF. The DNA for the CDR3 is TGTGCCAGCAGCCTCTGGACTAGCGGGACAGGGGAGACCCAGTACTTC.

The chain couples TRBV2 to TRBJ2-6; D perhaps matches TRBD2 (6 bases). Germline values: CDR1 SNHLY, CDR2 FYNNEI. The CDR3 contains 15 residues. Trimming removed 1 base at V and 2 bases at J, with 6 bases between. CDR3 DNA: TGTGCCAGCAGTGAAGGCGGGACTGGGGCCAACGTCCTGACTTTC. Amino acid sequence: CASSEGGTGANVLTF.

The gene calls are TRBV12-3 or TRBV12-4 and TRBJ2-3; TRBD2 matches at 10 bases. The ends lost 4 bases at V and 2 bases at J; junction bases unmatched: 6. CDR3 length: 16 residues. CDR3 protein: CASSSRTSGYTDTQYF. The CDR3 DNA is TGTGCCAGCAGTTCCCGGACTAGCGGATACACAGATACGCAGTATTTT.

The V and J genes are TRBV14 and TRBJ2-5; 10 bases are shared with TRBD1. Losses at the gene ends were 4 bases for V and 5 bases for J; bases not matched to a gene: 4. Germline CDR1 is SGHDN and CDR2 is FVKESK. This CDR3 contains 14 residues. As DNA, the CDR3 is TGTGCCAGCAGCCGACAGGGGGCGAGGGAGACCCAGTACTTC. This encodes CASSRQGARETQYF.

This clonotype was counted a few times. The chain links TRBV3-1 to TRBJ2-3; 8 bases line up with TRBD2. Germline V gene sequence: CDR1 LGHDT, CDR2 YNNKEL (reference sequence). V lost 2 bases and J lost 2; bases outside the gene matches: 9. The CDR3 contains 17 residues. This CDR3 is CASSQPWGSGVTDTQYF. The CDR3 DNA reads TGTGCCAGCAGCCAACCCTGGGGTAGCGGGGTCACAGATACGCAGTATTTT.

V gene TRBV4-2 combines with J gene TRBJ1-4; possibly TRBD1 for D (6 bases). The CDR3 sequence is 15 residues long. Between the trimmed V and J ends, which lost 0 bases and 4 bases, there was a span of 9 bases. Germline assignment: CDR1 LGHNA and CDR2 YNFKEQ. CDR3 residues: CASSQDKGVNEKLFF. The CDR3 DNA is TGTGCCAGCAGCCAAGATAAGGGGGTTAATGAAAAACTGTTTTTT.